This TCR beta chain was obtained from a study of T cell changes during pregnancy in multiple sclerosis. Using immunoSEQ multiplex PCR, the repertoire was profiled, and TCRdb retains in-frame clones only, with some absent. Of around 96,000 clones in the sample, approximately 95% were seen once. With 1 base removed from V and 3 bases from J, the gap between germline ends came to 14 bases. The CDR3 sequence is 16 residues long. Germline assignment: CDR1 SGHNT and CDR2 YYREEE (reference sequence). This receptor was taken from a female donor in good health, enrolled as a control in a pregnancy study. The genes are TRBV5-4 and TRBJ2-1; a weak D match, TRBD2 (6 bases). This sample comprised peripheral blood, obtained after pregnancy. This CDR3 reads CASSLTLAVVYNEQFF. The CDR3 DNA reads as TGTGCCAGCAGCTTGACCTTAGCGGTAGTCTACAATGAGCAGTTCTTC.